The following is a TCR beta chain sequence with its context. Germline CDR1 is SGHRS and CDR2 is YFSETQ. The CDR3 contains 15 residues. V trimming: 4 bases; J trimming: 2 bases; junction bases outside the gene matches: 7. The sample is drawn from a study of blood T cell repertoires in COVID-19. Sequenced by immunoSEQ multiplex PCR; TCRdb stores in-frame clones only, minus some. The sample yields roughly 450,000 clones, around 90% seen once. The TCR was taken from a man younger than 30 who had recovered from COVID-19. This chain joins TRBV5-1 and TRBJ1-1; 8 positions agree with TRBD1. Sequencing input: PBMCs or T cells enriched from blood (not recorded which). The CDR3 coding sequence is TGCGCCAGCAGCCGGGGACAGGCATCTAACACTGAAGCTTTCTTT. Protein: CASSRGQASNTEAFF.